One sample yielded the 10 T cell receptor beta chains listed below, sequenced in a study of regulatory T cells in long-lasting Graves disease. Noted time point: newly diagnosed GD, antithyroid drugs for less than 3 months. Isolated PBMC RNA provided the starting material for the TCR library. Libraries of TCR beta came from iRepertoire HTBI primers plus Arm-PCR of CDR3 regions. TCRdb ran MiXCR on the multiplex PCR reads and lists one entry per CDR3 protein. The table shows 500,000 or so distinct CDR3 sequences, with around 15% occurring only once. The data were also submitted as part of a second study, on T cells in Graves' hyperthyroidism and ophthalmopathy.

The source material was peripheral blood mononuclear cells (PBMCs), sampled at new diagnosis, from a patient treated with antithyroid drugs. These receptor sequences come from a man in his forties with Graves disease.

This clonotype appeared many times. CDR3 loop: CASSKTSGSSYEQYF. Here the CDR3 DNA reads TGTGCCAGCAGTAAGACTAGCGGGAGCTCCTACGAGCAGTACTTC. The chain couples TRBV28 to TRBJ2-7, with 12 nucleotides matching TRBD2. The CDR3 runs to 15 residues. The junction had 2 bases not matched to a gene; V was cut back by 5 bases and J by 0 bases. In germline, CDR1 is MDHEN, CDR2 SYDVKM.

This clonotype was observed a handful of times. This chain links TRBV9 with TRBJ1-2; TRBD1 matches at 10 bases. The CDR3 runs to 15 residues. J was trimmed by 7 bases and V by 2 bases; bases with no gene match: 8. CDR1 SGDLS and CDR2 YYNGEE come from the germline V gene. This chain's CDR3 is CASSVDRGHMGGYTF. The CDR3 DNA follows: TGTGCCAGCAGCGTCGACAGGGGGCATATGGGTGGCTACACCTTC.

The rearrangement joins TRBV2 to TRBJ1-2; possibly TRBD1 for D (6 bases). There are 11 residues in the CDR3. Germline V gene lookup returns CDR1 SNHLY and CDR2 FYNNEI. V lost 0 bases, J lost 14 bases, and 10 bases lay in between. CDR3 nucleotides: TGTGCCAGCAGTGAAGCGAGGGGGGGGACCTTC. This sequence encodes CASSEARGGTF.

This clonotype appeared a few times. CDR3 sequence (DNA): TGTGCCAGCAGCCAAAACGGTAGGAGCTCCTACGAGCAGTACTTC. Its translation is CASSQNGRSSYEQYF. The chain couples TRBV14 to TRBJ2-7; no clear D gene. Trimming stripped 2 bases from V and 0 bases from J, with 11 bases between. The CDR3 sequence is 15 residues long. Germline V gene sequence: CDR1 SGHDN, CDR2 FVKESK.

This clonotype has a count of ten or more. V and J are TRBV2 and TRBJ1-2; D is undetermined. CDR1 SNHLY and CDR2 FYNNEI come from the germline V gene. CDR3 size: 14 residues. Trimming pared 2 bases from V and 7 bases from J, leaving 14 bases between. CDR3 protein: CASSELPGIGGYTF. CDR3 coding DNA: TGTGCCAGCAGTGAACTCCCGGGGATCGGTGGCTACACCTTC.

This clonotype was detected many times. V is TRBV11-1 and J is TRBJ2-5; no clear D gene. CDR3 length equals 13 residues. V was cut by 3 bases and J by 2 bases, with 7 bases left in between. Germline V gene lookup returns CDR1 SGHAT and CDR2 FQDESV (reference sequence). The CDR3 DNA reads TGTGCCAGCAGCTTCGGATCGCAAGAGACCCAGTACTTC. Translating it yields CASSFGSQETQYF.

This rearrangement joins TRBV10-3 to TRBJ1-5; possibly TRBD1 for D (5 bases). The germline CDR1 and CDR2 sequences are ENHRY and SYGVKD. The CDR3 is made up of 14 amino acids. Trimming cost V 3 bases and J 5 bases, with 11 bases left between them. CDR3 nucleotides: TGTGCCATCAGTGATCGGCAGGGCTATCAGCCCCAGCATTTT. Protein product: CAISDRQGYQPQHF.

The V and J genes are TRBV28 and TRBJ2-5; no firm D call. CDR1 is MDHEN, CDR2 SYDVKM, per germline. V lost 5 bases and J 5 bases, leaving 9 bases between the germline ends. The CDR3 extends over 12 amino acids. Here the CDR3 DNA reads TGTGCCAGCAGTACGACCATGGAGACCCAGTACTTC. This encodes CASSTTMETQYF.

A few counts support this clonotype. Just one base apart from a much larger clone, this may be a read error. This chain uses TRBV11-2 with TRBJ1-5; tentative D call: TRBD1 (5 bases). CDR3 length: 14 amino acids. Germline V gene lookup returns CDR1 SGHAT and CDR2 FQNNGV. CDR3 DNA: TGTACCAGCACCTCAGGGCGTAGCAATCAGCCCCAGCATTTT. Its translation: CTSTSGRSNQPQHF.

As concerns this clonotype: One end of the junction fails to match germline, which may point to a read error. This chain links TRBV29-1 with TRBJ1-4; D is unresolved. In germline, CDR1 is SQVTM, CDR2 ANQGSEA. This CDR3 contains 15 residues. The CDR3 DNA sequence: TGCAGCGTTGAAGAGCGAGGGAAGGCTAATGAAAAACTGGTTTTT. It yields the protein CSVEERGKANEKLVF.